A single sample is the source of the 15 T cell receptor beta chains below, sequenced in a study of shared clonotypes between healthy human individuals. Data came from immunoSEQ multiplex PCR; TCRdb stores just in-frame clones and leaves some out. In the table there are about 2.1 million clones, about 93% of which are singletons. Terminally differentiated effector memory CD45RA+ cells were excluded from the naive CD8 cells, which were CD45RO-negative and positively selected for CCR7. Sequenced input: naive CD8+ T cells from PBMCs. Receptors were obtained from a young man in good health. Some clones in this sample may be carry-over from other donors' samples.

The chain couples TRBV19 to TRBJ2-7; D gene ambiguous. CDR1 LNHDA and CDR2 SQIVND come from the germline V gene (reference sequence). CDR3 length: 12 amino acids. V gave up 6 bases and J gave up 7 bases, with 13 bases separating them. CDR3 in DNA: TGTGCCAGTAGGGACCGGTTGGAGGAGCAGTACTTC. Encoded protein: CASRDRLEEQYF.

Details on this clone: This sample also contains other DNA sequences that code for the same CDR3. The V call is TRBV4-1, the J call TRBJ1-1; tentative D call: TRBD1 (6 bases). Trimming cost V 1 base and J 6 bases, with 6 bases left between them. Germline CDR1 and CDR2: MGHRA and YSYEKL. The CDR3 is 12 amino acids. CDR3 bases: TGCGCCAGCAGCCAAGGACAGGCTGAAGCTTTCTTT. This sequence encodes CASSQGQAEAFF.

This chain uses TRBV5-5 with TRBJ2-7; D may be TRBD2 (5 bases). The ends were cut back, 2 bases at V and 3 bases at J, with 12 bases in the middle. The germline V gene has CDR1 SGHKS and CDR2 YYEKEE (reference sequence). The CDR3 has 14 amino acids. Here the CDR3 DNA reads TGTGCCAGCAGCTTTACTCCCCGGGACTACGAGCAGTACTTC. This sequence encodes CASSFTPRDYEQYF.

The V gene is TRBV4-3, the J gene TRBJ2-2; D gene uncertain. The CDR3 spans 11 residues. V lost 2 bases to trimming and J lost 5 bases, with 0 bases between them. Germline values: CDR1 LGHNA, CDR2 YSLEER. In DNA form, the CDR3 reads TGCGCCAGCAGCCAAACCGGGGAGCTGTTTTTT. Encoded protein: CASSQTGELFF.

The chain links TRBV5-6 to TRBJ2-7, with TRBD2 matching over 13 bases. Germline V lookup: CDR1 SGHDT, CDR2 YYEEEE. V was clipped by 4 bases and J by 7 bases; unmatched bases: 5. The CDR3 is 14 residues long. CDR3 in amino acids: CASSPGLAGMEQYF. The CDR3 DNA is TGTGCCAGCAGCCCGGGACTAGCGGGAATGGAGCAGTACTTC.

This clone was detected once. This chain links TRBV21-1 with TRBJ2-4; the tabulated D call, TRBD1, remains unverified against the DNA. TRBV21-1 has pseudogene status. The CDR3 consists of 15 residues. CDR3 loop: CASSLTGQAKNIQYF. The CDR3 DNA reads as TGTGCCAGCAGTCTAACGGGACAGGCCAAAAACATTCAGTACTTC.

This clone was found a few times. The sample has other DNA sequences that encode this CDR3 too. The CDR3 reads CASSIGGVEAFF. The CDR3 region has the DNA TGTGCCAGTAGTATCGGTGGGGTTGAAGCTTTCTTT. The V call is TRBV19, the J call TRBJ1-1, with D unclear. There are 12 residues in the CDR3. Germline V gene sequence: CDR1 LNHDA, CDR2 SQIVND (reference sequence). The V end lost 3 bases, the J end lost 7 bases, and 9 bases lay between the germline ends.

The chain carries TRBV9 and TRBJ2-5; tentative D call: TRBD1 (5 bases). The CDR3 runs to 15 residues. The V and J ends lost 0 bases and 5 bases respectively, with 14 bases between them. Germline CDR1 and CDR2: SGDLS and YYNGEE. DNA of the CDR3: TGTGCCAGCAGCGTAGGAGCTGGGGCCGTCGAGACCCAGTACTTC. Translating it yields CASSVGAGAVETQYF. The full variable domain, in which reference TRBV9 and TRBJ2-5 provide the parts outside the CDR3, is DSGVTQTPKHLITATGQRVTLRCSPRSGDLSVYWYQQSLDQGLQFLIQYYNGEERAKGNILERFSAQQFPDLHSELNLSSLELGDSALYFCASSVGAGAVETQYFGPGTRLLVL.

This chain uses TRBV12-5 with TRBJ1-1; a possible D gene is TRBD1 (6 bases). Germline loops: CDR1 LGHNT, CDR2 FRNRAP. This CDR3 contains 12 residues. The ends were cut back, 5 bases at V and 7 bases at J, with 11 bases in the middle. CDR3 amino acids: CASGEGGSEAFF. CDR3 sequence (DNA): TGTGCTAGTGGTGAGGGGGGCAGTGAAGCTTTCTTT.

V usage is TRBV6-5 and J usage is TRBJ1-1, with 7 bases that match TRBD1. The CDR3 is 11 residues long. With 8 bases clipped from V and 4 bases from J, the junction kept 1 base outside the gene matches. Germline values: CDR1 MNHEY, CDR2 SVGAGI. The CDR3 nucleotides read TGTGCCAGCGCAGGGGGCACTGAAGCTTTCTTT. This gives the protein CASAGGTEAFF.

This sequence joins TRBV5-6 and TRBJ2-7; either TRBD1 or TRBD2 may supply D (5 bases each). V lost 2 bases to trimming and J lost 1 base, with 25 bases between them. This CDR3 has 19 amino acids. CDR1 and CDR2 from the germline V gene are SGHDT and YYEEEE. The CDR3 reads CASSLGFEIRELGSYEQYF. DNA of the CDR3: TGTGCCAGCAGCTTAGGGTTTGAAATCAGGGAGTTGGGATCCTACGAGCAGTACTTC. The full variable domain, with the rest looked up from reference TRBV5-6 and TRBJ2-7, is DAGVTQSPTHLIKTRGQQVTLRCSPKSGHDTVSWYQQALGQGPQFIFQYYEEEERQRGNFPDRFSGHQFPNYSSELNVNALLLGDSALYLCASSLGFEIRELGSYEQYFGPGTRLTVT.

The chain has TRBV10-1 and TRBJ2-7; possibly TRBD2 for D (6 bases). Germline V CDR1 and CDR2: WNHNN, SYGVQD (reference sequence). The CDR3 is 13 amino acids. V gave up 3 bases and J gave up 5 bases, with 11 bases separating them. CDR3 amino acids: CASSDYGGDEQYF. The CDR3 nucleotides read TGCGCCAGCAGTGATTACGGGGGAGACGAGCAGTACTTC.

The genes are TRBV11-2 and TRBJ1-1; no clear D gene. V was trimmed by 5 bases and J by 7 bases, leaving 17 bases between them. In germline, CDR1 is SGHAT, CDR2 FQNNGV. The CDR3 extends over 14 amino acids. CDR3 DNA: TGTGCCAGCAGCCCCTGGGTCCGGGGAAATGAAGCTTTCTTT. It codes for CASSPWVRGNEAFF.

The chain recombines TRBV27 with TRBJ2-7; D might be TRBD1 (5 bases). The germline V and J ends were trimmed by 6 bases and 7 bases, with 13 bases remaining between them. This CDR3 is 12 amino acids long. Germline V gene lookup returns CDR1 MNHEY and CDR2 SMNVEV (reference sequence). The CDR3 DNA reads TGTGCCAGCAGCGCCTTAGGGGAAGAGCAGTACTTC. Translation gives CASSALGEEQYF.

This clone has only one observation. CDR3 loop: CAISETEGGPAREAFF. CDR3 nucleotide sequence: TGTGCCATCAGTGAGACCGAGGGGGGGCCGGCTCGGGAAGCTTTCTTT. This rearrangement joins TRBV10-3 to TRBJ1-1, with TRBD1 as a possible D gene (6 bases). There are 16 residues in the CDR3. From germline, CDR1 is ENHRY and CDR2 SYGVKD. V lost 2 bases to trimming and J lost 8 bases, with 21 bases between them.